A selection of T cell receptor beta chains follows, all from one sample in a study of T cell responses to AZD1222 COVID-19 vaccine. TCRdb's copy holds only in-frame clones and misses some; the assay was immunoSEQ multiplex PCR. The sample carries around 200,000 clones, 70% to 90% recorded once. The material sequenced was peripheral blood, taken on day 0 of AZD1222 vaccination. The receptors here all came from an adult in good health. The conserved cysteine and the conserved F or W are not part of the CDR3 here. D genes are given only for firm matches.

D gene	V gene	J gene	CDR3 protein
TRBD1	TRBV6-5	TRBJ1-4	ASPPDRGTNEKLF
.	TRBV28	TRBJ1-3	AAGRRGNTIY
.	TRBV7-2	TRBJ1-1	ASSPPRGRNTEAF
TRBD1	TRBV3-1/TRBV3-2	TRBJ1-5	ASSQEGTGYQPQH
.	TRBV27	TRBJ2-1	ASSLSVRNEQF
.	TRBV4-3	TRBJ2-7	ASSPRRDYEQY
TRBD2	TRBV19	TRBJ2-1	ASSMYLGGTSGRHEQF
.	TRBV4-2	TRBJ1-4	ASSQEWRGSGEKLF
.	TRBV5-5	TRBJ1-1	ASTLDRTSEAF
TRBD1	TRBV30	TRBJ1-4	AWSPSGQREKLF
.	TRBV15	TRBJ2-7	ATSREYNREQY
.	TRBV27	TRBJ1-1	ASRRGNTEAF
.	TRBV11-2	TRBJ2-7	ASSLWDGSYEQY
.	TRBV7-2	TRBJ2-7	ASSSNIRVSSYEQY
.	TRBV21-1	TRBJ2-4	ASSKEGSETLAKNIQY
.	TRBV11-3	TRBJ2-5	ASSLGLGETQY